This entry concerns a single T cell receptor (beta chain). Its antigen is as yet unknown. Sampled while nominally healthy, donors likely had unrecorded immune exposures. The data are from a study of cytomegalovirus exposure and HLA in healthy donors. Looking at the study overall: Sequencing of 150 million to 200 million T cells in an earlier analysis found 100 million to 140 million unique TCR beta sequences.

Primers for the PCR totalled 60 Vbeta and 13 Jbeta. Measured with immunoSEQ multiplex PCR; TCRdb has only the in-frame clones, and not every one. The sample carries about 140,000 clones, about 76% recorded once. Study results and limitations: It was reported that the classifier diagnosed cytomegalovirus status with high specificity and sensitivity in both the original and validation cohorts. Donor immune exposure was known only as CMV serostatus.

V trimming: 6 bases; J trimming: 7 bases; junction bases outside the gene matches: 14. Germline CDR1 MNHNY, CDR2 SVGAGI (reference sequence). CDR3 length: 15 residues. The receptor was isolated from a female donor in good health and CMV-seronegative. What was sequenced was PBMCs. The rearrangement links TRBV6-6 to TRBJ2-7, with TRBD1 matching 8 bases. The CDR3 sequence: CASRDDRGLSREQYF. The CDR3 nucleotides read TGTGCCAGCAGAGACGACAGGGGTCTGTCGAGGGAGCAGTACTTC.